The TCR beta chain under discussion was sequenced for a study of OX40 agonist ivuxolimab in advanced cancers. Turning to the study itself: An agonistic anti-OX40 (CD134) antibody, ivuxolimab, was used to treat the patients. Study conclusions and caveats: CD8+ T cells averaged more expanded clones than CD4+.

TCRdb's copy holds only in-frame clones and misses some; the assay was immunoSEQ multiplex PCR. The profile shows about 50,000 clones, around 90% of them singletons. Germline V gene sequence: CDR1 SGHDT, CDR2 YYEEEE. The CDR3 spans 15 residues. Trimming stripped 6 bases from V and 7 bases from J, with 22 bases between. Comment on this clone: Its target is not known.

The V gene is TRBV5-6, the J gene TRBJ1-2, with a tentative D call TRBD1 (6 bases). Material: CD4+ or CD8+ T cells sorted from blood, obtained in a trial of the OX40 agonist ivuxolimab. The clonotype originates from an adult with an advanced solid tumor such as melanoma, head and neck, liver or kidney cancer. The CDR3 DNA reads as TGTGCCAGCACCCGGAGGGGGGCCTCCGGCGGTGGCTACACCTTC. Protein product: CASTRRGASGGGYTF.